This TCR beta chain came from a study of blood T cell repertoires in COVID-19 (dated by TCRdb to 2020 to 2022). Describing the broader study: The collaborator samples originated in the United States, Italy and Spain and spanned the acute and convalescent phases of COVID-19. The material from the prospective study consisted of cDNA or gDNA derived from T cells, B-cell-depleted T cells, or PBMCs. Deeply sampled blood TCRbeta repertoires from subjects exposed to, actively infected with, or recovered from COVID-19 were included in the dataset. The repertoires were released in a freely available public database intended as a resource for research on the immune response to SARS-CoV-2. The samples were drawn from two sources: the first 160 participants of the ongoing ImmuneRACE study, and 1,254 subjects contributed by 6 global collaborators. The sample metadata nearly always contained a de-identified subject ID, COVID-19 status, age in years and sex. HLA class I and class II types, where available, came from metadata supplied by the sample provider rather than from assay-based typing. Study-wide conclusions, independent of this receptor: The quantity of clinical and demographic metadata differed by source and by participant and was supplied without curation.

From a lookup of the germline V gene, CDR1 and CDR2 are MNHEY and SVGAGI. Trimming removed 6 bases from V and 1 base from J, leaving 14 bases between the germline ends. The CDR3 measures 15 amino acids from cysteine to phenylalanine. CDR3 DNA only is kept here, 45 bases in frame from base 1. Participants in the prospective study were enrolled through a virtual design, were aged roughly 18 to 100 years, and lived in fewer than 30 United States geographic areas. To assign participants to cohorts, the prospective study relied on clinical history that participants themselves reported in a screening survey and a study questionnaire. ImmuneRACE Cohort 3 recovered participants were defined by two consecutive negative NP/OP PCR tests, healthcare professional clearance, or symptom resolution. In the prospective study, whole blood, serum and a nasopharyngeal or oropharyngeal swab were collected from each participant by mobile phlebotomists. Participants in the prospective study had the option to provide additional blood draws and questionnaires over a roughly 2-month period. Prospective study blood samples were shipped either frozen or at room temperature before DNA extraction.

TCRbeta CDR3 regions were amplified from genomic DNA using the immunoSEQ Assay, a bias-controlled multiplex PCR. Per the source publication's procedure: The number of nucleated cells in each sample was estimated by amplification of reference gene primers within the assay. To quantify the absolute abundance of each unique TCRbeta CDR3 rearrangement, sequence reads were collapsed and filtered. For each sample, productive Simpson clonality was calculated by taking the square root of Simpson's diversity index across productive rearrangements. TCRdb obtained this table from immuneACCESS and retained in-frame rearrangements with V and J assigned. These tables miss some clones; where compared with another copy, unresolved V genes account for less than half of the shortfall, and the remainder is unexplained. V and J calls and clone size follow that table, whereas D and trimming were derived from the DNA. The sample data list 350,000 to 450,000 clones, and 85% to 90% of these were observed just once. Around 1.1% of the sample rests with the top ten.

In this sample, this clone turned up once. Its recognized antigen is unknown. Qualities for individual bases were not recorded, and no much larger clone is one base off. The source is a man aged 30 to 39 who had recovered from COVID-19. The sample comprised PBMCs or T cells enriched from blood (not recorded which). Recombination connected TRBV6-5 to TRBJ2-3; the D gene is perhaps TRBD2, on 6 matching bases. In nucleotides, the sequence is TGTGCCAGCAGGGGCGGCAGCGGGCGCACAGATACGCAGTATTTT. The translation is CASRGGSGRTDTQYF.